The rows below give T cell receptor beta chains drawn from one sample of a study of cytomegalovirus exposure and HLA in healthy donors. Using immunoSEQ multiplex PCR, the repertoire was profiled, and TCRdb retains in-frame clones only, with some absent. The table shows 100,000 to 150,000 clones, with 65% to 90% occurring only once. Sequenced material: PBMCs. These receptor sequences come from a male donor in good health and CMV-seropositive. Each CDR3 is given with its conserved first and last residue. A D gene is named only where the DNA matches it firmly. Where a row states a size, it is once, few, many or the class of an expanded clone; other rows omit it.

clone_size	d_call	j_call	cdr3_length	v_call	cdr3_aa	cdr3_nt
-	-	TRBJ2-7	13	TRBV11-3	CASSLRGTYEQYF	TGTGCCAGCAGCTTGAGGGGGACCTACGAGCAGTACTTC
-	-	TRBJ2-1	13	TRBV27	CASSQGGYNEQFF	TGTGCCAGCAGTCAAGGGGGCTACAATGAGCAGTTCTTC
-	TRBD1	TRBJ1-2	14	TRBV28	CASRAGTGKTGYTF	TGTGCCAGCAGGGCCGGGACAGGAAAAACTGGCTACACCTTC
-	-	TRBJ2-2	16	TRBV9	CASSVGQAQNTGELFF	TGTGCCAGCAGCGTAGGACAGGCACAGAACACCGGGGAGCTGTTTTTT
-	TRBD1	TRBJ1-1	17	TRBV7-2	CASSLRQGVMVVAEAFF	TGTGCCAGCAGCCTGAGGCAGGGGGTAATGGTGGTCGCTGAAGCTTTCTTT
-	TRBD2	TRBJ2-1	15	TRBV7-2	CASSTTSGYYNEQFF	TGTGCCAGCAGCACCACTAGCGGATATTACAATGAGCAGTTCTTC
-	-	TRBJ2-7	14	TRBV27	CASSRSGESYEQYF	TGTGCCAGCAGTCGCTCAGGGGAGTCCTACGAGCAGTACTTC
-	TRBD2	TRBJ2-1	15	TRBV7-3	CASSSGLVSYNEQFF	TGTGCCAGCAGTTCAGGACTAGTATCCTACAATGAGCAGTTCTTC
-	-	TRBJ2-2	14	TRBV7-9	CASSFLPNTGELFF	TGTGCCAGCAGCTTTCTCCCTAACACCGGGGAGCTGTTTTTT
-	TRBD2	TRBJ2-5	15	TRBV28	CASSWVRASGRTQYF	TGTGCCAGCAGTTGGGTACGAGCTAGCGGGAGGACCCAGTACTTC
-	TRBD1	TRBJ2-7	13	TRBV30	CAWSLDRVNEQYF	TGTGCCTGGAGTCTTGACAGGGTAAACGAGCAGTACTTC
once	-	TRBJ1-2	14	TRBV7-2	CASSLTVPNYGYTF	TGTGCCAGCAGCTTAACAGTTCCTAACTATGGCTACACCTTC
-	-	TRBJ2-5	14	TRBV30	CAWGRGPPQETQYF	TGTGCCTGGGGGCGGGGCCCACCCCAAGAGACCCAGTACTTC
-	-	TRBJ1-6	13	TRBV6-6	CASRPGVESPLHF	TGTGCCAGCAGACCAGGGGTAGAATCACCCCTCCACTTT
-	TRBD2	TRBJ2-1	15	TRBV7-7	CASSSGLAVYNEQFF	TGTGCTAGCAGCTCCGGACTAGCGGTCTACAATGAGCAGTTCTTC
-	TRBD1	TRBJ2-4	14	TRBV29-1	CSVATGGTKNSQYF	TGCAGCGTTGCGACAGGGGGAACCAAAAACAGTCAGTACTTC
once	-	TRBJ2-1	12	TRBV29-1	CSVDPRSREQFF	TGCAGCGTTGACCCTAGATCTAGAGAGCAGTTCTTC
-	TRBD2	TRBJ2-1	15	TRBV5-4	CASSRAGLAGREQFF	TGTGCCAGCAGCCGAGCGGGACTAGCGGGTCGTGAGCAGTTCTTC
-	-	TRBJ1-3	14	TRBV19	CASSTGHSGNTIYF	TGTGCCAGTAGCACAGGGCACTCTGGAAACACCATATATTTT
-	-	TRBJ1-1	16	TRBV5-5	CASSLGIGQGNTEAFF	TGTGCCAGCAGCCTGGGTATCGGGCAGGGGAACACTGAAGCTTTCTTT
-	-	TRBJ2-5	13	TRBV5-1	CASSGWLQETQYF	TGCGCCAGCAGCGGCTGGCTCCAAGAGACCCAGTACTTC
-	-	TRBJ1-2	13	TRBV5-4	CASSLVEAGGYTF	TGTGCCAGCAGCTTGGTTGAGGCGGGGGGCTACACCTTC
-	-	TRBJ1-2	11	TRBV20-1	CSTNLRGGYTF	TGCAGTACGAATCTTCGGGGTGGCTACACCTTC
-	-	TRBJ1-4	12	TRBV5-4	CASSLVGEKLFF	TGTGCCAGCAGCTTGGTGGGCGAAAAACTGTTTTTT
-	-	TRBJ1-2	14	TRBV18	CATVRDRRDYGYTF	TGTGCCACCGTTAGAGACAGGAGAGACTATGGCTACACCTTC
-	TRBD1	TRBJ2-1	14	TRBV30	CAWSEGQSYNEQFF	TGTGCCTGGAGTGAGGGACAGTCGTACAATGAGCAGTTCTTC
-	TRBD2	TRBJ2-7	14	TRBV30	CAHSSGTKGYEQYF	TGTGCCCATTCTAGCGGAACCAAGGGGTACGAGCAGTACTTC
-	-	TRBJ2-7	14	TRBV21-1	CASSTSIPTIEQYF	TGTGCCAGCAGCACATCGATCCCTACTATAGAGCAGTACTTC
once	-	TRBJ2-3	16	TRBV28	CASSQASIIGTDTQYF	TGTGCCAGCAGTCAGGCTAGCATCATCGGGACAGATACGCAGTATTTT
-	-	TRBJ2-7	16	TRBV5-4	CASSSTGGGGLYEQYF	TGTGCCAGCAGCTCCACGGGAGGCGGGGGCTTGTACGAGCAGTACTTC
-	-	TRBJ1-3	17	TRBV15	CATSRDPVGGSGNTIYF	TGTGCCACCAGCAGAGATCCCGTCGGGGGGTCTGGAAACACCATATATTTT